This TCR beta chain derives from a study of low-dose radiotherapy and immunotherapy resistance in tumors (dated by TCRdb to the early 2020s). In terms of the full investigation: In Cohort 1, 0.5 Gy per fraction was delivered every 2 weeks, and a total PTV dose of 6.5 Gy was prescribed. Nivolumab was administered intravenously as a 240 mg flat dose every two weeks, and ipilimumab was administered intravenously at 1 mg/kg every six weeks. Eight patients were included in the translational analysis, namely three from the first dose cohort plus the first five from the second dose cohort. The trial did not randomize participants into treatment groups. Intravenous cyclophosphamide at 200 mg/m2 was administered every two weeks, one day ahead of each radiation and immunotherapy administration. Starting on cycle 1 day 1, patients took 300 mg of aspirin by mouth once daily for four cycles. Cohort 2 received 1 Gy per fraction every two weeks, with a total of 13 Gy over 26 weeks.

Donors were enrolled in RACIN, a single-arm phase I dose-escalation trial combining nivolumab, ipilimumab, aspirin, low-dose cyclophosphamide and low-dose radiotherapy. Eligible patients had advanced, TIL-negative solid tumors. Trimming takes 3 bases from V and 2 bases from J, and the germline ends sit 8 bases apart. Reading from cysteine to phenylalanine, the CDR3 counts 14 amino acids. Solely the CDR3 DNA is kept, with 42 bases framed from the first base. First-strand cDNA was synthesized using Superscript III and a set of TRAV- and TRBV-specific primers, so that both TCRalpha and TCRbeta chains were covered. TCRs were amplified for 20 to 25 PCR cycles with Phusion, using a constant-region primer paired with the adapter attached to the V primers. Isolated mRNA was amplified with the MessageAmp II aRNA Amplification Kit, using a roughly 15-hour in vitro transcription at 37°C. mRNA for TCR sequencing was isolated with the Dynabeads mRNA DIRECT Purification Kit. Indexed Illumina adapters were added in a second Phusion PCR of about 24 cycles, and the PCR products were purified with AMPure XP beads. As for the authors' bioinformatics: Using custom Perl scripts, TCR sequences that encoded the same protein were pooled, out-of-frame sequences were dropped, and the abundance of each clonotype was calculated. Any TCR sequence backed by just one read was left out of the analysis. Repertoire metrics included Shannon entropy, Gini index, clonality, richness, and frequency of TCRs shared between repertoires. TCRdb itself trimmed the public reads at Q25 with fastp, ran MiXCR and retained productive beta chains. When rows share a CDR3 protein, they turn into one entry using the most common DNA and genes. V and J calls and clone size were set by TCRdb, not the authors. The sample has about 7,300 distinct CDR3 sequences on record, 84% of them singletons. Clones ranked in the top ten supply 5% to 6.5% of the sample.

A remark on this clonotype: The clone's antigen remains unknown. It has no much larger one-base neighbor in the sample; base qualities were not kept.

The rearranged chain carries TRBV12-3 or TRBV12-4 and TRBJ1-5; matching of 6 bases hints at TRBD1 as the D gene. This TCR was sampled from a human donor with advanced metastatic prostate, ovarian, gallbladder or colorectal cancer (not recorded which). This table probably holds off-target reads from a library built for another chain. The sequenced DNA is TGTGCCAGCAGTTTGGCAGGGGGCAATCAGCCCCAGCATTTT. Translated, it gives CASSLAGGNQPQHF.